The rows below give T cell receptor beta chains drawn from one sample of a study of sequential checkpoint blockade in melanoma. Clones were sequenced by immunoSEQ multiplex PCR, and TCRdb holds only the in-frame ones, with some missing. The sample yields a few thousand clones, 22% seen once. The input for sequencing was tumor tissue (inferred from file names), taken from a patient given nivolumab and ipilimumab in sequence. These receptors all come from a human donor with melanoma. The CDR3 runs from the conserved cysteine through the conserved F or W. The D gene is left open where the match is weak. Clone size appears in some rows only: once, few, many, or a class for an expanded clone.

V gene: TRBV11-3; clone size: few; D gene: TRBD2; J gene: TRBJ2-3; CDR3 DNA: TGTGCCAGCAGCTTATGGGGACTAGCGGGAGTCAGAGATACGCAGTATTTT; CDR3 protein: CASSLWGLAGVRDTQYF
V gene: TRBV5-1; clone size: .; D gene: .; J gene: TRBJ1-1; CDR3 DNA: TGCGCCAGCACAGAAGGAGCCTTCACTTCGAACACTGAAGCTTTCTTT; CDR3 protein: CASTEGAFTSNTEAFF
V gene: TRBV11-3; clone size: many; D gene: .; J gene: TRBJ1-1; CDR3 DNA: TGTGCCAGCAGCTTAGTAGGCAGGTTTACTGAAGCTTTCTTT; CDR3 protein: CASSLVGRFTEAFF
V gene: TRBV6-8; clone size: few; D gene: TRBD1; J gene: TRBJ1-4; CDR3 DNA: TGTGCCAGCAGTCACCGACAGGGACAACTGTTTTTT; CDR3 protein: CASSHRQGQLFF
V gene: TRBV11-3; clone size: many; D gene: .; J gene: TRBJ1-4; CDR3 DNA: TGTGCCAGCAGCTTTACGGGTCAGCTTAATGAAAAACTGTTTTTT; CDR3 protein: CASSFTGQLNEKLFF
V gene: TRBV28; clone size: few; D gene: .; J gene: TRBJ1-1; CDR3 DNA: TGTGCCAGCAGGAAACTCAGGGAAATGAACACTGAAGCTTTCTTT; CDR3 protein: CASRKLREMNTEAFF
V gene: TRBV11-3; clone size: few; D gene: TRBD2; J gene: TRBJ2-5; CDR3 DNA: TGTGCCAGCAGCTACCGACCCGGGACTAGCGACCTACAGACCCAGTACTTC; CDR3 protein: CASSYRPGTSDLQTQYF
V gene: TRBV11-3; clone size: many; D gene: .; J gene: TRBJ2-6; CDR3 DNA: TGTGCCAGCAGCCCAAGCCTTCCTGGGGCCAACGTCCTGACTTTC; CDR3 protein: CASSPSLPGANVLTF
V gene: TRBV28; clone size: few; D gene: .; J gene: TRBJ1-2; CDR3 DNA: TGTGCCAGCAGTAACGTCGGGTTCGCGAACTATGGCTACACCTTC; CDR3 protein: CASSNVGFANYGYTF
V gene: TRBV11-3; clone size: .; D gene: .; J gene: TRBJ2-3; CDR3 DNA: TGTGCCAGCAGGCATACTAGTGGCAGGACAGATACGCAGTATTTT; CDR3 protein: CASRHTSGRTDTQYF
V gene: TRBV6-8; clone size: few; D gene: .; J gene: TRBJ2-7; CDR3 DNA: TGTGCCAGCAGTTACCGGCAGTTCTACGAGCAGTACTTC; CDR3 protein: CASSYRQFYEQYF
V gene: TRBV23-1; clone size: many; D gene: TRBD2; J gene: TRBJ2-5; CDR3 DNA: TGCGCCAGCAGCCAAAGAGCGGGAGGGCGGCCCGGTGAGACCCAGTACTTC; CDR3 protein: CASSQRAGGRPGETQYF
V gene: TRBV28; clone size: medium-sized; D gene: .; J gene: TRBJ2-7; CDR3 DNA: TGTGCCAGCAGTTTATTCGCTGGAGCCTACGAGCAGTACTTC; CDR3 protein: CASSLFAGAYEQYF
V gene: TRBV9; clone size: .; D gene: .; J gene: TRBJ2-2; CDR3 DNA: TGTGCCAGCAGCGTATGGATGCGTGCGGCCACCGGGGAGCTGTTTTTT; CDR3 protein: CASSVWMRAATGELFF
V gene: TRBV6-8; clone size: few; D gene: TRBD1; J gene: TRBJ2-1; CDR3 DNA: TGTGCCAGCAGTTACAACGCGGCAGGGGGTCAATCTGTTGAGCAGTTCTTC; CDR3 protein: CASSYNAAGGQSVEQFF
V gene: TRBV11-3; clone size: many; D gene: TRBD2; J gene: TRBJ2-5; CDR3 DNA: TGTGCCAGCAGCTTAGTCCTAGCGGGGGGGCCGAGTCGAAGCGAGACCCAGTACTTC; CDR3 protein: CASSLVLAGGPSRSETQYF
V gene: TRBV6-8; clone size: few; D gene: TRBD1; J gene: TRBJ2-2; CDR3 DNA: TGTGCCAGCAGTTACGACCCGGGACAGGGTTTCGGGGAGCTGTTTTTT; CDR3 protein: CASSYDPGQGFGELFF
V gene: TRBV11-3; clone size: few; D gene: .; J gene: TRBJ2-5; CDR3 DNA: TGTGCCAGCAGCTTGTTTCAGGGAATAGAGACCCAGTACTTC; CDR3 protein: CASSLFQGIETQYF
V gene: TRBV4-1; clone size: many; D gene: TRBD1; J gene: TRBJ2-2; CDR3 DNA: TGCGCCAGCAGCCAAGAAGCCAGGGGGCAGGTCGGGGAGCTGTTTTTT; CDR3 protein: CASSQEARGQVGELFF
V gene: TRBV6-8; clone size: .; D gene: .; J gene: TRBJ2-1; CDR3 DNA: TGTGCCAGCAGTTACGATAACCGGGACTCCAAAGGTCTGTTCTTC; CDR3 protein: CASSYDNRDSKGLFF
V gene: TRBV11-3; clone size: few; D gene: TRBD2; J gene: TRBJ2-2; CDR3 DNA: TGTGCCAGCAGCCCGGGACTAGCGGGAGCCGGGGAGCTGTTTTTT; CDR3 protein: CASSPGLAGAGELFF
V gene: TRBV11-3; clone size: medium-sized; D gene: .; J gene: TRBJ2-2; CDR3 DNA: TGTGCCAGCAGCCGCGACTATAACACCGGGGAGCTGTTTTTT; CDR3 protein: CASSRDYNTGELFF
V gene: TRBV19; clone size: few; D gene: TRBD1; J gene: TRBJ1-1; CDR3 DNA: TGTGCCAGTAGCCGAAGGGAGAGGAGCCGGACAGGGTTAATCACCACTCAAGCTTTCTTT; CDR3 protein: CASSRRERSRTGLITTQAFF
V gene: TRBV5-1; clone size: few; D gene: .; J gene: TRBJ2-7; CDR3 DNA: TGCGCCAGCAGCTTTACGGACGGACCCTACGAGCAGTACTTC; CDR3 protein: CASSFTDGPYEQYF
V gene: TRBV19; clone size: .; D gene: .; J gene: TRBJ1-5; CDR3 DNA: TGTGCCAGTAGTATAGATCAGAGGAGCAATCAGCCCCAGCATTTT; CDR3 protein: CASSIDQRSNQPQHF
V gene: TRBV9; clone size: medium-sized; D gene: TRBD1; J gene: TRBJ2-1; CDR3 DNA: TGTGCCAGCAGCACCCAAACAGGGGCATCCTACAATGAGCAGTTCTTC; CDR3 protein: CASSTQTGASYNEQFF
V gene: TRBV28; clone size: .; D gene: .; J gene: TRBJ1-1; CDR3 DNA: TGTGCCAGCAGAGATCCCGGGGGGAGCACTGAAGCTTTCTTT; CDR3 protein: CASRDPGGSTEAFF
V gene: TRBV9; clone size: .; D gene: TRBD2; J gene: TRBJ2-1; CDR3 DNA: TGTGCCAGCAGCGTAGGGATGGCTAGCGGGATACTGGATGAGCAGTTCTTC; CDR3 protein: CASSVGMASGILDEQFF
V gene: TRBV11-3; clone size: many; D gene: .; J gene: TRBJ2-2; CDR3 DNA: TGTGCCAGCAGCCCCCTCGGGGCAGGGAACACCGGGGAGCTGTTTTTT; CDR3 protein: CASSPLGAGNTGELFF
V gene: TRBV14; clone size: .; D gene: .; J gene: TRBJ1-2; CDR3 DNA: TGTGCCAGCAGCCAAGATAAACAGGACAGCTATGGCTACACCTTC; CDR3 protein: CASSQDKQDSYGYTF
V gene: TRBV5-1; clone size: once; D gene: .; J gene: TRBJ1-1; CDR3 DNA: TGCGCCAGCAGCTTGGGACGGGGGACTATCACTGAAGCTTTCTTT; CDR3 protein: CASSLGRGTITEAFF
V gene: TRBV10-2; clone size: .; D gene: .; J gene: TRBJ2-7; CDR3 DNA: TGCGCCAGCAGTGAGTCAGTCCCAGCCACCGAGCAGTACTTC; CDR3 protein: CASSESVPATEQYF
V gene: TRBV19; clone size: large; D gene: TRBD2; J gene: TRBJ2-7; CDR3 DNA: TGTGCCAGTAGCCCCTTGGCTAGCGGATACGAGCAGTACTTC; CDR3 protein: CASSPLASGYEQYF
V gene: TRBV10-3; clone size: medium-sized; D gene: .; J gene: TRBJ1-1; CDR3 DNA: TGTGCCATCAGTGAGAGTTTCGGAGGGACTGAAGCTTTCTTT; CDR3 protein: CAISESFGGTEAFF